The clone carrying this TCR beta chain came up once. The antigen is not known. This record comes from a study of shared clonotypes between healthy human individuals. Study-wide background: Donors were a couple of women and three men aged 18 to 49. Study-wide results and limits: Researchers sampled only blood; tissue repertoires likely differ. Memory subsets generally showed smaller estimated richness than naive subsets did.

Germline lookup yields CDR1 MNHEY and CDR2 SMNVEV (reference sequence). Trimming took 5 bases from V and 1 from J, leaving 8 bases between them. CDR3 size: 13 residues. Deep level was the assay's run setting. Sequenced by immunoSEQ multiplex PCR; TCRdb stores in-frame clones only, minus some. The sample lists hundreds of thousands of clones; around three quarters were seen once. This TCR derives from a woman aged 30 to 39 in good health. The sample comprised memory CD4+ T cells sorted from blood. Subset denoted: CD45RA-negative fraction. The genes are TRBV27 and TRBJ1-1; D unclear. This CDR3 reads CASSRLGNTEAFF. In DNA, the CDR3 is TGTGCCAGCAGTCGTTTGGGGAACACTGAAGCTTTCTTT.